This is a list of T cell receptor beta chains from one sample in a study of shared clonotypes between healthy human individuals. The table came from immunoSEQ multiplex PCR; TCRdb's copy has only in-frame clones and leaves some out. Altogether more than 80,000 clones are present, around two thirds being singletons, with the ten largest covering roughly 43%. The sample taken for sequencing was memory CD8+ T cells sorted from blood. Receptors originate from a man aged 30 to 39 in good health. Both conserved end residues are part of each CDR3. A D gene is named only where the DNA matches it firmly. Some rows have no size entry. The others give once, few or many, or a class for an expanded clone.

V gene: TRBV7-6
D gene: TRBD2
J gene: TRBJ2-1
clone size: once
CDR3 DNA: TGTGCCAGCAGCCTGGCGCTAGCGGGAGGGGATGAGCAGTTCTTC
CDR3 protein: CASSLALAGGDEQFF

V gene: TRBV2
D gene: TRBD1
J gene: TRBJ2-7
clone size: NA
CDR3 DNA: TGTGCCAGCAGTGAAGCGCTTTTGACAGGGCCCTCCTACGAGCAGTACTTC
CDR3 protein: CASSEALLTGPSYEQYF

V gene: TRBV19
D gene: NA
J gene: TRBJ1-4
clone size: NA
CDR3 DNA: TGTGCCAGTAGAAGTAGGCGGGTTGGGGTTAATGAAAAACTGTTTTTT
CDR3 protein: CASRSRRVGVNEKLFF

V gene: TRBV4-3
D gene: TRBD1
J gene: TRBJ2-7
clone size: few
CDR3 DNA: TGCGCCAGCAGCCGTTCGGGACAGGGGGCGACACCCGAGCAGTACTTC
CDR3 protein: CASSRSGQGATPEQYF

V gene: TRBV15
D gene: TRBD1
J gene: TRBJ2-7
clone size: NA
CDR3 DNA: TGTGCCACCAGCAGTCCCCTCTTGGGGGTAACGGGACAGGGACCTCCCTACGAGCAGTACTTC
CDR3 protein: CATSSPLLGVTGQGPPYEQYF

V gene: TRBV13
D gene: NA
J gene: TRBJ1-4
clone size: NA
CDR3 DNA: TGTGCCAGCAGCTTAGGGACAGCCGCAAAACTGTTTTTT
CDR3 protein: CASSLGTAAKLFF

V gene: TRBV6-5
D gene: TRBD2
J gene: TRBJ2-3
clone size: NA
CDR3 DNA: TGTGCCAGCAGGAGGAGCGGGGACACAGATACGCAGTATTTT
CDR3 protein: CASRRSGDTDTQYF

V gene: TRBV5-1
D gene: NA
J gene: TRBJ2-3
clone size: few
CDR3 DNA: TGCGCCAGCAGCCGGTCGGGGGAAGCAGATACGCAGTATTTT
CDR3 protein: CASSRSGEADTQYF

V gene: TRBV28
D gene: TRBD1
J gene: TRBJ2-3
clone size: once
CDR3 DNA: TGTGCCAGCAGTTTTGGGACAGGGGCCAGCACAGATACGCAGTATTTT
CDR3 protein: CASSFGTGASTDTQYF

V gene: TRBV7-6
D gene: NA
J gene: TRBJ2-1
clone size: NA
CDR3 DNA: TGTGCCAGCAGCTTTCCCGAAGTCGATGAGCAGTTCTTC
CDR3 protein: CASSFPEVDEQFF

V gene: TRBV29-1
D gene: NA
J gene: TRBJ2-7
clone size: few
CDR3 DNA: TGCAGTGTCTTGTGGGTAGGCGAGCAGTACTTC
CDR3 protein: CSVLWVGEQYF

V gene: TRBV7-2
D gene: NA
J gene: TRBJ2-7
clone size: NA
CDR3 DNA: TGTGCCAGCACCCCCGGACAGCTCTACGAGCAGTACTTC
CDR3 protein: CASTPGQLYEQYF

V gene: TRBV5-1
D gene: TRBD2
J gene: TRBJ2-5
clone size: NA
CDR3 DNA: TGCGCCAGCAGCTTGGGACTAGCGGGCGCACTACAAGAGACCCAGTACTTC
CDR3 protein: CASSLGLAGALQETQYF

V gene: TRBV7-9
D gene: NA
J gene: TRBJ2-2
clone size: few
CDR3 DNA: TGTGCCAGCAGCTTAGTGGCGGGAACCGGGGAGCTGTTTTTT
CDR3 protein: CASSLVAGTGELFF

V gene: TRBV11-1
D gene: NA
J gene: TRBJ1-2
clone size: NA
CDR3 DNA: TGTGCCAGCAGCCCCGCCGACAGGATAAAAAACTATGGCTACACCTTC
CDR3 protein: CASSPADRIKNYGYTF

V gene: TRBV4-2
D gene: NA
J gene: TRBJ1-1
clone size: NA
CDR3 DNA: TGTGCCAGCAGCCCCCGACGGACTTCGGAGAACACTGAAGCTTTCTTT
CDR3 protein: CASSPRRTSENTEAFF